The 21 T cell receptor beta chains in this list originate from one sample, sequenced in a study of blood T cell repertoires in COVID-19. Clones were sequenced by immunoSEQ multiplex PCR, and TCRdb holds only the in-frame ones, with some missing. The sample has 150,000 to 200,000 clones; roughly four fifths are singletons. The sequenced material came from peripheral blood. The receptors originated from a man aged 55-75 years with active or convalescent COVID-19.

The chain employs TRBV14 and TRBJ2-1, with D maybe TRBD1 (5 bases). Trimming took 1 base from V and 4 from J, leaving 14 bases between them. The V gene's germline CDR1 is SGHDN and CDR2 FVKESK. This CDR3 has 16 residues. Here the CDR3 DNA reads TGTGCCAGCAGCCAAGTCACTTCAGGGTTTTACAATGAGCAGTTCTTC. This encodes CASSQVTSGFYNEQFF. The full variable domain, its missing parts supplied by reference TRBV14 and TRBJ2-1, is EAGVTQFPSHSVIEKGQTVTLRCDPISGHDNLYWYRRVMGKEIKFLLHFVKESKQDESGMPNNRFLAERTGGTYSTLKVQPAELEDSGVYFCASSQVTSGFYNEQFFGPGTRLTVL.

This clone was seen a single time. This sequence joins TRBV5-4 and TRBJ2-2; D unclear. The CDR3 is 14 amino acids. V was pared by 5 bases and J by 3 bases, with 11 bases between. Looked up from germline, CDR1 is SGHNT and CDR2 is YYREEE (reference sequence). As DNA, the CDR3 is TGTGCCAGCAGGATACGCTACGACACCGGGGAGCTGTTTTTT. Its translation is CASRIRYDTGELFF.

J is TRBJ1-4 and V is TRBV6-5; D might be TRBD1 (6 bases). The ends were cut back, 6 bases at V and 5 bases at J, with 10 bases in the middle. This CDR3 comprises 13 residues. From germline, CDR1 is MNHEY and CDR2 SVGAGI. The CDR3 spells CASRQGINEKLFF. The CDR3, as DNA: TGTGCCAGCAGACAGGGAATAAATGAAAAACTGTTTTTT.

The V and J genes are TRBV5-4 and TRBJ1-3; D unclear. Germline V gives CDR1 SGHNT, CDR2 YYREEE (reference sequence). CDR3 length: 14 amino acids. Trimming pared 6 bases from V and 0 bases from J, leaving 10 bases between. DNA of the CDR3: TGTGCCAGCACCGACACATACTCTGGAAACACCATATATTTT. Protein: CASTDTYSGNTIYF.

The chain carries TRBV6-6 and TRBJ2-3; maybe TRBD2 (5 bases). Trimming took 6 bases from V and 1 from J, leaving 14 bases between them. This CDR3 comprises 15 residues. Germline V gives CDR1 MNHNY, CDR2 SVGAGI (reference sequence). The CDR3 DNA reads as TGTGCCAGCAGACGGGAAGGGCTCGGCACAGATACGCAGTATTTT. This translates into CASRREGLGTDTQYF.

A remark on this clone: The same CDR3 also results from other DNA sequences found in this sample. V gene TRBV10-1 combines with J gene TRBJ1-6; D is ambiguous. Germline CDR1 reads WNHNN; CDR2 reads SYGVQD (reference sequence). With 3 bases removed from V and 7 bases from J, the gap between germline ends came to 10 bases. The CDR3 is 14 amino acids. CDR3 protein: CASSEWQENSPLHF. The CDR3, as DNA: TGCGCCAGCAGTGAATGGCAGGAAAATTCACCCCTCCACTTT.

The chain carries TRBV4-1 and TRBJ1-1; D is undetermined. V was pared by 1 base and J by 8 bases, with 5 bases between. CDR1 and CDR2 (germline): MGHRA, YSYEKL. CDR3 length: 11 residues. CDR3 sequence reads: CASSQGGEAFF. The CDR3 bases are TGCGCCAGCAGCCAAGGAGGGGAAGCTTTCTTT.

This chain connects TRBV10-3 to TRBJ2-3; 10 bases line up with TRBD2. Germline-derived CDR1 and CDR2 are ENHRY and SYGVKD. This CDR3 contains 17 residues. The V segment lost 4 bases and the J segment 1 base; nucleotides outside the gene matches: 8. The CDR3 region has the DNA TGTGCCATCAGTGCAGTAAGCGGGAGGGCCGGCACAGATACGCAGTATTTT. It codes for CAISAVSGRAGTDTQYF.

The J gene is TRBJ2-7, the V gene TRBV5-4; 10 bases map to TRBD1. The CDR3 has 15 amino acids. CDR1 SGHNT and CDR2 YYREEE come from the germline V gene (reference sequence). Trimming cost V 4 bases and J 3 bases; bases outside gene matches: 7. CDR3 coding DNA: TGTGCCAGCAGCCAAACCGGGACAGGGGTCTACGAGCAGTACTTC. The encoded protein is CASSQTGTGVYEQYF.

The gene calls are TRBV7-2 and TRBJ2-5, with 7 positions matching TRBD2. Germline CDR1 is SGHTA and CDR2 is FQGNSA. The V segment lost 1 base and the J segment 2 bases; nucleotides outside the gene matches: 7. The CDR3 extends over 16 amino acids. The CDR3 region is CASSLGSGAGQETQYF. The CDR3, as DNA: TGTGCCAGCAGCTTAGGGAGCGGGGCGGGGCAAGAGACCCAGTACTTC.

This clone was seen ten or more times. This rearrangement joins TRBV6-5 to TRBJ1-1; no clear D gene. The germline V gene encodes CDR1 MNHEY and CDR2 SVGAGI. CDR3 length: 13 amino acids. V lost 0 bases and J lost 4, with 6 bases in between. CDR3 residues: CASSYSRGTEAFF. The CDR3, as DNA: TGTGCCAGCAGTTACTCGCGGGGCACTGAAGCTTTCTTT.

V usage is TRBV7-2 and J usage is TRBJ1-1, with TRBD1 identical over 7 bases. V shed 5 bases, J shed 3 bases, and the junction held 3 bases outside the gene matches. Germline V gene data show CDR1 as SGHTA and CDR2 as FQGNSA. The CDR3 loop spans 13 amino acids. The CDR3 nucleotides read TGTGCCAGCAGCCCTCAGGGGGACACTGAAGCTTTCTTT. The encoded protein is CASSPQGDTEAFF.

The V call is TRBV6-5, the J call TRBJ1-4, with no clear D. Germline V CDR1 and CDR2: MNHEY, SVGAGI. The CDR3 loop spans 14 amino acids. The ends were cut back, 4 bases at V and 4 bases at J, with 10 bases in the middle. The CDR3 spells CASSLRRVNEKLFF. The CDR3 DNA is TGTGCCAGCAGTTTACGGAGGGTTAATGAAAAACTGTTTTTT.

This clone showed up just a few times. The chain has TRBV5-1 and TRBJ1-1; no definite D call. V lost 0 bases and J lost 6, with 12 bases in between. CDR3 length equals 14 residues. The germline gives CDR1 SGHRS, CDR2 YFSETQ. CDR3 residues: CASSLAEQAPEAFF. The DNA of the CDR3 is TGCGCCAGCAGCTTGGCCGAGCAGGCCCCTGAAGCTTTCTTT. Based on the CDR3 plus reference TRBV5-1 and TRBJ1-1, the full variable domain is KAGVTQTPRYLIKTRGQQVTLSCSPISGHRSVSWYQQTPGQGLQFLFEYFSETQRNKGNFPGRFSGRQFSNSRSEMNVSTLELGDSALYLCASSLAEQAPEAFFGQGTRLTVV.

This clone was observed a single time. This chain joins TRBV9 and TRBJ2-7; D perhaps matches TRBD2 (6 bases). CDR1 and CDR2 (germline): SGDLS, YYNGEE. CDR3 length: 15 amino acids. V was trimmed by 2 bases and J by 4 bases, leaving 16 bases between them. This CDR3 reads CASSVGMGGAYEQYF. In DNA form, the CDR3 reads TGTGCCAGCAGCGTGGGCATGGGAGGAGCATACGAGCAGTACTTC.

The CDR3 spells CAWRKPSEAFF. The CDR3 DNA reads as TGTGCCTGGAGGAAGCCTTCTGAAGCTTTCTTT. The chain recombines TRBV30 with TRBJ1-1; D is unresolved. CDR1 is GTSNPN and CDR2 is SVGIG in the germline V gene (reference sequence). The ends were cut back, 3 bases at V and 6 bases at J, with 8 bases in the middle. This CDR3 contains 11 residues.

The chain is built from TRBV5-1 and TRBJ2-1; the D is unclear. Germline CDR1 reads SGHRS; CDR2 reads YFSETQ. The CDR3 is 13 amino acids. Trimming shortened V by 4 bases and J by 6 bases, and 11 bases separated the two germline ends. The CDR3 DNA follows: TGCGCCAGCAGCCCCCTGGGCGCCAATGAGCAGTTCTTC. Its translation is CASSPLGANEQFF. The full variable domain, completed using reference TRBV5-1 and TRBJ2-1, is KAGVTQTPRYLIKTRGQQVTLSCSPISGHRSVSWYQQTPGQGLQFLFEYFSETQRNKGNFPGRFSGRQFSNSRSEMNVSTLELGDSALYLCASSPLGANEQFFGPGTRLTVL.

V usage is TRBV6-4 and J usage is TRBJ2-1; TRBD1 matches at 10 bases. This CDR3 has 16 amino acids. Germline-derived CDR1 and CDR2 are MRHNA and SNTAGT. V was clipped by 10 bases and J by 7 bases; unmatched bases: 16. DNA of the CDR3: TGTGCCAACGAGACCCGAACCGGGACAGGGGCAAATGAGCAGTTCTTC. Translation gives CANETRTGTGANEQFF.

The genes are TRBV6-6 and TRBJ1-2, with D possibly being TRBD1 (5 bases). Per germline, CDR1 MNHNY and CDR2 SVGAGI (reference sequence). The V end was cut by 8 bases, the J end by 4 bases, with 17 bases between. This CDR3 is 14 amino acids long. The CDR3 protein is CASHLGGAIYGYTF. The CDR3, as DNA: TGTGCCAGCCACCTGGGAGGGGCAATCTATGGCTACACCTTC.

This chain joins TRBV7-9 and TRBJ1-6, with 7 bases aligning to TRBD1. CDR1 is SEHNR and CDR2 is FQNEAQ in the germline V gene (reference sequence). The CDR3 is 15 residues long. Losses at the gene ends were 5 bases for V and 10 bases for J; bases not matched to a gene: 11. In DNA form, the CDR3 reads TGTGCCAGCAGCCCAAGACAGGGTGCAGGCTCACCCCTCCACTTT. Protein sequence: CASSPRQGAGSPLHF.

The genes are TRBV19 and TRBJ2-7; 10 nucleotides match TRBD2. Per germline, CDR1 LNHDA and CDR2 SQIVND (reference sequence). V lost 7 bases, J lost 7 bases, and 13 bases stayed unmatched. This CDR3 has 15 residues. The CDR3 here is CASTLKAGGPGEQYF. For the CDR3, the DNA is TGTGCCAGTACCTTGAAAGCGGGAGGGCCCGGGGAGCAGTACTTC.